This TCR beta chain came from a study of regulatory T cells in long-lasting Graves disease (dated by TCRdb to the early 2020s). The study in broad terms: In the newly diagnosed Graves' disease group, patients had been taking antithyroid drugs for less than 3 months. Persistent Graves' disease patients were compared with newly diagnosed Graves' disease patients by peripheral blood TCR sequencing and RNA sequencing. The study was conducted in China and was registered as a clinical trial. A total of around 35 samples underwent TCR sequencing, from some 13 patients with persistent Graves' disease and approximately 20 patients with newly diagnosed Graves' disease. Beyond this particular receptor, the publication reports: Persistent disease showed preferential use of TRBV28, TRBJ1-2 and TRBJ2-5, whereas newly diagnosed disease favored TRBV20-1 and TRBJ2-1. Patients with persistent disease shared more public clonotypes (over 2,500) than newly diagnosed patients did (around 1,000). Sequencing and analysis were restricted to the TCR beta chain. Compared with newly diagnosed patients, persistent Graves' disease patients had lower TCR Shannon entropy and fewer highly expanded clones, which suggests clonal expansion. Because the primary lesion, thyroid tissue, could not be accessed, the study looked at peripheral blood alone. As a limitation, the authors acknowledged that the small sample size may reduce accuracy.

After removal of 0 bases from V and 4 bases from J, the junction retains 5 bases not matched to a gene. From the cysteine up to the phenylalanine, the CDR3 has a length of 15 residues. Of all the DNA, just the CDR3 is kept, 45 bases in frame from base 1. Reading the germline V gene gives CDR1 LGHNA and CDR2 YNFKEQ. This clonotype was detected ten times or more. No cognate antigen has been identified for it. The input lacks base qualities; no much larger clone sits a single base away. To prepare the library, multiplex PCR was applied. TCRdb records Illumina HiSeq 4000 as the sequencer. CDR3 regions were amplified by Arm-PCR with iRepertoire HTBI primers to construct TCR beta libraries. Gel purification was performed on PCR products prior to sequencing. As for the authors' bioinformatics: Gene usage analysis of CDR3 amino acid clonotypes relied on the 62 TRBV and over 13 TRBJ segments identified across samples. COPE and FqMerger were used to merge the filtered high-quality paired reads into contigs. BLAST was used to align contigs to the IMGT TRBV, TRBD and TRBJ reference genes, and CDR3 was defined following IMGT. Clonotypes above 0.1% frequency were classified as highly expanded clones. Shannon entropy served as the measure of repertoire diversity, while the Gini coefficient captured V-J evenness. Public clonotypes were defined as clonotypes shared by more than one individual. TCRdb reprocessed the public reads (quality trimming at Q25 with fastp, clone calling with MiXCR) and kept in-frame beta chains. Entries are consolidated by CDR3 protein sequence, retaining the most common genes and DNA. It is TCRdb's table, rather than the study itself, that gives the V and J calls and clone size. The sample includes around 360,000 distinct CDR3 sequences, with about 17% observed a single time. 20% to 25% of the sample rests with the top ten.

The sample's time point label, in plain terms: newly diagnosed GD, antithyroid drugs for less than 3 months. For both TCR sequencing and RNA sequencing, RNA was extracted from PBMCs using TRIzol. The diagnosis of Graves' disease followed American Thyroid Association guidelines. Patients for the study were recruited at an endocrinology department in Xi'an, China. From each patient, about 8.9 milliliters of peripheral blood was collected into an EDTA anticoagulant tube. Ficoll Paque Plus density gradient separation was used to isolate PBMCs, and no further T cell sorting was done. An Agilent 2100 Bioanalyzer and agarose gel were used to check RNA quality, while a NanoDrop 2000 measured RNA concentration. A further study also used this sample, focusing on T cells in Graves' hyperthyroidism and ophthalmopathy. Per that second paper: Stable Graves' hyperthyroidism was defined as no progression to ophthalmopathy during 18 months of follow-up. Hyperthyroidism patients were newly diagnosed, with disease duration under 2 months, and aged 18 to 65 years. Exclusion was applied to patients with uncontrolled infections, other autoimmune diseases, pregnancy or lactation. Diagnoses were based on clinical symptoms, serum thyroxine and TRAb, thyroid ultrasound and orbital computed tomography. A first-round RT-PCR of the TCR CDR3 used the HTBI primer set with the Qiagen OneStep RT-PCR kit. Most expanded thyroid clonotypes (frequency above 0.001) were also detected in blood, suggesting blood repertoires may reflect thyroid immune responses. Ophthalmopathy was separated from stable hyperthyroidism by a 13 V-J signature model, with 85% to 90% sensitivity and approximately 81% specificity obtained in cross-validation and 80%/75% obtained in testing. In validation, the model predicted progression to ophthalmopathy a median of roughly six months before onset, with roughly 71% sensitivity and just under 75% specificity. To identify distinguishing TCR V-J signatures, a discovery cohort of about 100 patients was used, comprising 40 to 45 with Graves' ophthalmopathy and 57 with stable Graves' hyperthyroidism. Prospective prediction of ophthalmopathy was tested in an independent validation cohort of 18 to 20 hyperthyroidism patients and 15 to 17 patients who later progressed to ophthalmopathy. The 80 to 100 discovery patients were randomly divided into training and test sets at a 7:3 ratio. The study also compared thyroid tissue and blood T-cell repertoires from roughly 6 Graves' hyperthyroidism patients. After blood sampling, hyperthyroidism patients were treated with methimazole at a starting dose of 30 mg daily, and ophthalmopathy patients were treated with high-dose intravenous methylprednisolone. Libraries were constructed in a second round of multiplex PCR, after which size selection and purification were performed. The libraries were sequenced on an Illumina HiSeq2000 using paired-end 100 bp reads. SOAPnuke was used to process the raw data, removing reads that contained adapters or uncalled bases, had a mean Phred below 15, or lacked an exact match to the constant primer or identifier. COPE v1.2.5 was used to merge the high-quality paired reads, and each unique nucleotide sequence was defined as a clonotype. Clonotypes were aligned to IMGT TRBV, TRBD and TRBJ reference segments using MiTCR v1.1. Analysis was restricted to V-J combinations with a frequency above 0.0001, which covered 98% to 99.2% of repertoires. The TCS score was defined as F50 (clonal expansion) divided by E x V (chaos), with BLOSUM62-based TCRdist calculated between CDR3 peptides within each V-J. Welch's t-statistics and random forest reduced 500 to 650 V-J features to 13, which were used in a naive Bayes classifier (R e1071). Sample size was not statistically predetermined, and investigators were not blinded to group allocation. TCR Vbeta CDR3 sequencing of around 130 peripheral blood samples (about 45 ophthalmopathy, 75 or so hyperthyroidism and roughly 17 progressor patients) is reported in the paper.

The V gene is TRBV4-2 and the J gene is TRBJ2-7, and 8 junction bases match TRBD1. This clonotype originated in a woman aged 18-29 years with Graves disease. Donor details come from another sample of the same person, matched by shared clones. This material consisted of peripheral blood mononuclear cells (PBMCs), taken at new diagnosis, from a patient treated with antithyroid drugs. The DNA sequence is TGTGCCAGCAGCCAAGAAGGGGGGACAGGTTACGAGCAGTACTTC. Its coded protein is CASSQEGGTGYEQYF.